The rows below give T cell receptor beta chains drawn from one sample of a study of shared clonotypes between healthy human individuals. Clones were read by immunoSEQ multiplex PCR, and TCRdb kept only the in-frame ones, dropping some. The sample contains 1,400,000 or so clones, around 98.5% of which appear only once. The sequencing sample was made of naive CD4+ T cells sorted from blood. The source of these receptors is a man younger than 40 in good health. Both conserved end residues are part of each CDR3. Not all rows give a size; the values are once, few, many and, for expanded clones, a class.

TRBJ2-2	TRBV7-7	.	CASSLLSRGNTGELFF
TRBJ1-1	TRBV29-1	.	CSVARGGNLAFF
TRBJ2-3	TRBV5-4	.	CASRPRDTDTQYF
TRBJ2-1	TRBV5-6	.	CASSLQAGGRSYNEQFF
TRBJ2-1	TRBV27	.	CASSSRFGGKTGASHEQFF
TRBJ2-3	TRBV6-5	.	CASSTTSGATDTQYF
TRBJ1-1	TRBV29-1	.	CSVVAPLNTEAFF
TRBJ2-7	TRBV13	.	CASSSKEFSVGSYEQYF
TRBJ2-5	TRBV11-3	.	CASSRGGQETQYF
TRBJ2-5	TRBV18	.	CASSYQETQYF
TRBJ1-1	TRBV6-5	.	CASSTDRNTEAFF
TRBJ2-7	TRBV28	.	CASTPVKGHNRITSSYF
TRBJ2-7	TRBV30	.	CAQVAGGSYEQYF
TRBJ2-1	TRBV28	.	CATGVSYNEQFF
TRBJ2-1	TRBV7-3	.	CASSLAGANNEQFF
TRBJ1-5	TRBV18	.	CASSQDGTYSNQPQHF
TRBJ1-5	TRBV18	once	CASSPRPGDQPQHF
TRBJ1-1	TRBV4-1	.	CASSQHPGEPNTEAFF
TRBJ2-5	TRBV29-1	.	CSAPDRAETQYF
TRBJ2-2	TRBV28	.	CASRPPGLAGKFAVAGELFF
TRBJ2-1	TRBV6-4	.	CASSAYRGGPYNEQFF
TRBJ2-1	TRBV4-2	.	CASSQEDEQFF
TRBJ2-2	TRBV18	.	CASENTGELFF
TRBJ1-1	TRBV28	.	CASSSPAGGLMNTEAFF
TRBJ2-3	TRBV5-4	.	CASSYGGRGGTDTQYF
TRBJ2-3	TRBV19	.	CASSTDMGGLVRSTDTQYF
TRBJ2-5	TRBV28	.	CASSLSLVETQYF
TRBJ2-1	TRBV19	.	CASSITSAYYNEQFF
TRBJ2-1	TRBV2	.	CASSERGASSYNEQFF
TRBJ2-3	TRBV28	.	CASLIASGADTQYF
TRBJ2-5	TRBV9	.	CASSLGLAGETQYF
TRBJ2-1	TRBV6-1	.	CATARDRGPDEQFF
TRBJ2-1	TRBV5-4	.	CASSHLALHGNEQFF
TRBJ2-7	TRBV5-1	.	CASSDGGFRYEQYF
TRBJ2-7	TRBV5-6	.	CASRRRDRGPAEQYF
TRBJ2-7	TRBV30	.	CAWSVKGGKEQYF
TRBJ2-3	TRBV7-2	.	CASSRDRVSYTDTQYF
TRBJ2-3	TRBV6-6	.	CASSTLAGDGTDTQYF
TRBJ2-3	TRBV19	.	CASSIQGFSTDTQYF
TRBJ2-5	TRBV7-6	.	CASSFSSGRAGETQYF
TRBJ2-4	TRBV6-1	.	CASSEALWLAGPLAKNIQYF